This TCR beta chain comes out of a study of shared clonotypes between healthy human individuals. Overall study findings and caveats: Even with large depth, rarefaction showed that sorted-subset sequencing was incomplete.

A word on this clone: As yet, its antigen is unknown.

In the original processing: Junction-only immunoSEQ data arrived without quality scores, meaning filtering differed. Using immunoSEQ multiplex PCR, the repertoire was profiled, and TCRdb retains in-frame clones only, with some absent. V and J calls and clone size are those listed in that table; D and trimming were worked out from the DNA. This table holds about 1.5 million clones, 95% to 99% found once. The V gene's germline CDR1 is LGHNA and CDR2 YSLEER. This CDR3 spans 17 amino acids. Trimming took 0 bases from V and 8 from J; bases not matched to a gene: 12. Sequences were obtained from naive CD4+ T cells sorted from blood. The subset: CD45RA+ positively selected. The TCR comes from a man aged 30 to 39 in good health. The chain has TRBV4-3 and TRBJ2-1, with 8 bases that match TRBD1. The CDR3 loop is CASSQDSGGRGAHEQFF. As DNA, the CDR3 is TGCGCCAGCAGCCAAGATTCAGGGGGCAGGGGGGCCCATGAGCAGTTCTTC.